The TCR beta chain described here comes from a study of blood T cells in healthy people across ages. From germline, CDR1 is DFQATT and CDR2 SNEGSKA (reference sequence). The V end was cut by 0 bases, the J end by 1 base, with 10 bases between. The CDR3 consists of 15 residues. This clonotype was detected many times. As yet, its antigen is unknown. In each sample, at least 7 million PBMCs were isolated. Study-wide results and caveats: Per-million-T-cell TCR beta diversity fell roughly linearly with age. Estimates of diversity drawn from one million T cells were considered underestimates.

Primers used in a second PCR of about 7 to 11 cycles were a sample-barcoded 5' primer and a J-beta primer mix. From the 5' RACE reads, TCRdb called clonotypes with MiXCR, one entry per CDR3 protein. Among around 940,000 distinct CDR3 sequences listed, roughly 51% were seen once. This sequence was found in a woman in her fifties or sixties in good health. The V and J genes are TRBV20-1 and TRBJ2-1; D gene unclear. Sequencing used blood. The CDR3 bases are TGCAGTGCTAGAGATTGGGATCAGTCCTACAATGAGCAGTTCTTC. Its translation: CSARDWDQSYNEQFF.